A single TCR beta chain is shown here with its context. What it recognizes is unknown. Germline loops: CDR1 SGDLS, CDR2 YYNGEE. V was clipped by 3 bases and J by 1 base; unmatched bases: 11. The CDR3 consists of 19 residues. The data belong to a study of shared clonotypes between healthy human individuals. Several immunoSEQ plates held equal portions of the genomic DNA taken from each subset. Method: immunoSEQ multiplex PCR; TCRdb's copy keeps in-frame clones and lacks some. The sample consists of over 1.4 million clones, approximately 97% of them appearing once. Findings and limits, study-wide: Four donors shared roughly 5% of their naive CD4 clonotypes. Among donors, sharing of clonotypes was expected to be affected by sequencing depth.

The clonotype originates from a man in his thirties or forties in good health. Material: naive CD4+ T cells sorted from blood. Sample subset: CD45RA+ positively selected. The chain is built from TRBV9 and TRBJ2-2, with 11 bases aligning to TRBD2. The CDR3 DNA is TGTGCCAGCAGCGCCCGACTAGCGGGACACCTAGAGAACACCGGGGAGCTGTTTTTT. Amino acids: CASSARLAGHLENTGELFF.